The rows below give T cell receptor beta chains drawn from one sample of a study of graft-versus-host responses after intestinal transplantation. For these receptors, no antigen is known. Profiled with immunoSEQ multiplex PCR; TCRdb holds only in-frame clones, not every one. The table lists about 100,000 clones, 87% of them singletons. The specimen was unstimulated CD4+ T cells sorted from spleen or lymph node cells, collected before transplant. All receptors derive from a human donor who was the organ donor for an intestinal transplant. Each CDR3 is given with its conserved first and last residue. Fields, in order: CDR3 DNA, CDR3 protein, D gene, clone size, J gene, V gene. The D gene is left open where the match is weak. Expanded clones get a size class; other rows say once, few or many, or leave the size out.

CDR3nt: TGTGCCAGCAGCTCGGACACTGACAATCAGCCCCAGCATTTT
CDR3aa: CASSSDTDNQPQHF
d_gene: -
abundance: -
j_gene: TRBJ1-5
v_gene: TRBV7-9

CDR3nt: TGTGCCTGGAGGGCGCGAGACACTGAAGCTTTCTTT
CDR3aa: CAWRARDTEAFF
d_gene: -
abundance: -
j_gene: TRBJ1-1
v_gene: TRBV30

CDR3nt: TGTGCCAGCAGTTCCACAGGGGATTATGGCTACACCTTC
CDR3aa: CASSSTGDYGYTF
d_gene: TRBD1
abundance: -
j_gene: TRBJ1-2
v_gene: TRBV6-1

CDR3nt: TGTGCCAGCAGCTCCGCCGGGCGACAGGAAGCTTTCTTT
CDR3aa: CASSSAGRQEAFF
d_gene: -
abundance: few
j_gene: TRBJ1-1
v_gene: TRBV7-8

CDR3nt: TGTGCCAGCAGGCCGACAGGGAGCACCGGGGAGCTGTTTTTT
CDR3aa: CASRPTGSTGELFF
d_gene: TRBD1
abundance: -
j_gene: TRBJ2-2
v_gene: TRBV9

CDR3nt: TGTGCCAGCAGTTTAAGGGCTACGCACACTGAAGCTTTCTTT
CDR3aa: CASSLRATHTEAFF
d_gene: -
abundance: -
j_gene: TRBJ1-1
v_gene: TRBV28

CDR3nt: TGTGCCAGCAGTAAAGAGGGACAGAACACTGAAGCTTTCTTT
CDR3aa: CASSKEGQNTEAFF
d_gene: -
abundance: once
j_gene: TRBJ1-1
v_gene: TRBV6-1

CDR3nt: TGTGCCAGCAACCCCCAGCGCCTCTCCTACAATGAGCAGTTCTTC
CDR3aa: CASNPQRLSYNEQFF
d_gene: -
abundance: -
j_gene: TRBJ2-1
v_gene: TRBV7-2

CDR3nt: TGCGCCAGCAGCCAATTAGGTGGGTATAGGAAGGGCAATCAGCCCCAGCATTTT
CDR3aa: CASSQLGGYRKGNQPQHF
d_gene: -
abundance: once
j_gene: TRBJ1-5
v_gene: TRBV4-1

CDR3nt: TGTGCCTGGAGTGGTACGGGGGGGCCAGATACGCAGTATTTT
CDR3aa: CAWSGTGGPDTQYF
d_gene: TRBD2
abundance: -
j_gene: TRBJ2-3
v_gene: TRBV30

CDR3nt: TGTGCCAGCAGCTCTGGGGGGGGGTTCAATGAGCAGTTCTTC
CDR3aa: CASSSGGGFNEQFF
d_gene: TRBD2
abundance: -
j_gene: TRBJ2-1
v_gene: TRBV7-3

CDR3nt: TGTGCCAGCAGCTTGACAGGGGTGAACACTGAAGCTTTCTTT
CDR3aa: CASSLTGVNTEAFF
d_gene: TRBD1
abundance: -
j_gene: TRBJ1-1
v_gene: TRBV7-3

CDR3nt: TGTGCCAGCAGTGCAGACAGGAGTATGAACACCGGGGAGCTGTTTTTT
CDR3aa: CASSADRSMNTGELFF
d_gene: -
abundance: -
j_gene: TRBJ2-2
v_gene: TRBV6-1

CDR3nt: TGCGCCAGCACCTGGGGGGGGTCAAGGGAGACCCAGTACTTC
CDR3aa: CASTWGGSRETQYF
d_gene: TRBD2
abundance: -
j_gene: TRBJ2-5
v_gene: TRBV10-2

CDR3nt: TGTGCCAGCTCACCATCAGGGGCCAAAAACATTCAGTACTTC
CDR3aa: CASSPSGAKNIQYF
d_gene: -
abundance: -
j_gene: TRBJ2-4
v_gene: TRBV18

CDR3nt: TGCGCCAGCAGTGGGCCCTCGCCCTCTGGAAACACCATATATTTT
CDR3aa: CASSGPSPSGNTIYF
d_gene: -
abundance: -
j_gene: TRBJ1-3
v_gene: TRBV5-1

CDR3nt: TGTGCCAGCACAGGGGGCAGGACGATCGGGGAGCTGTTTTTT
CDR3aa: CASTGGRTIGELFF
d_gene: TRBD1
abundance: once
j_gene: TRBJ2-2
v_gene: TRBV2

CDR3nt: TGTGCCACCAGCCCCTGGAGAGGAAAACAGGGGATAGAAAACTATGGCTACACCTTC
CDR3aa: CATSPWRGKQGIENYGYTF
d_gene: TRBD1
abundance: -
j_gene: TRBJ1-2
v_gene: TRBV15

CDR3nt: TGCGCCAGCCGGGACTTAAACCAAGAGACCCAGTACTTC
CDR3aa: CASRDLNQETQYF
d_gene: -
abundance: -
j_gene: TRBJ2-5
v_gene: TRBV5-1

CDR3nt: TGTGCCAGCAGCCACGCTATAGGGGCGGGTAATTCACCCCTCCACTTT
CDR3aa: CASSHAIGAGNSPLHF
d_gene: -
abundance: -
j_gene: TRBJ1-6
v_gene: TRBV7-9

CDR3nt: TGTGCCAGCAGCTGGGGACAGGGGAATAGGGCTTTCTTT
CDR3aa: CASSWGQGNRAFF
d_gene: TRBD1
abundance: -
j_gene: TRBJ1-1
v_gene: TRBV7-9

CDR3nt: TGTGCCAGCAGCTCCCGCCTAGCGGGGGCCTCGAGTGAGCAGTTCTTC
CDR3aa: CASSSRLAGASSEQFF
d_gene: TRBD2
abundance: once
j_gene: TRBJ2-1
v_gene: TRBV7-3

CDR3nt: TGTGCCAGCAGTTTATCGTACAGGGGGAATTCACCCCTCCACTTT
CDR3aa: CASSLSYRGNSPLHF
d_gene: TRBD1
abundance: -
j_gene: TRBJ1-6
v_gene: TRBV28

CDR3nt: TGCAGCGTTCTTTCGAACAGGGGCAGGAACACTGAAGCTTTCTTT
CDR3aa: CSVLSNRGRNTEAFF
d_gene: TRBD1
abundance: -
j_gene: TRBJ1-1
v_gene: TRBV29-1

CDR3nt: TGTGCCAGCAGCGAGGGGGGACAGGGAAGAGGTGGCTACACCTTC
CDR3aa: CASSEGGQGRGGYTF
d_gene: TRBD1
abundance: -
j_gene: TRBJ1-2
v_gene: TRBV7-2

CDR3nt: TGTGCCAGTAGTACACCCCAGGGGGGGAACGAGCAGTACTTC
CDR3aa: CASSTPQGGNEQYF
d_gene: -
abundance: few
j_gene: TRBJ2-7
v_gene: TRBV19

CDR3nt: TGTGCCAGCGGAAGGGAGGGATACGAGCAGTACTTC
CDR3aa: CASGREGYEQYF
d_gene: TRBD2
abundance: few
j_gene: TRBJ2-7
v_gene: TRBV5-4

CDR3nt: TGTGCCAGCAGCGTACTAGGGTCCGTGTATGAAAAACTGTTTTTT
CDR3aa: CASSVLGSVYEKLFF
d_gene: -
abundance: -
j_gene: TRBJ1-4
v_gene: TRBV7-8

CDR3nt: TGCGCCAGCAGCTTGAGGGGGCCACGTCGAGAGACTAATGAAAAACTGTTTTTT
CDR3aa: CASSLRGPRRETNEKLFF
d_gene: TRBD1
abundance: -
j_gene: TRBJ1-4
v_gene: TRBV5-1

CDR3nt: TGTGCCAGCAGCATCGCCGGGACAGGAAGAACTGAAGCTTTCTTT
CDR3aa: CASSIAGTGRTEAFF
d_gene: TRBD1
abundance: -
j_gene: TRBJ1-1
v_gene: TRBV7-2

CDR3nt: TGTGCCAGCAGCAAAGCGCTTTCAGGGACGGGTCAGCCCCAGCATTTT
CDR3aa: CASSKALSGTGQPQHF
d_gene: -
abundance: -
j_gene: TRBJ1-5
v_gene: TRBV21-1

CDR3nt: TGTGCCAGCAGTTCTTATAGGACGGCCGAAAAACTGTTTTTT
CDR3aa: CASSSYRTAEKLFF
d_gene: -
abundance: -
j_gene: TRBJ1-4
v_gene: TRBV6-6

CDR3nt: TGTGCCAGCAATAAAGCGCGGGGGGAGGGGGCGACGAAAGAGCAGTACTTC
CDR3aa: CASNKARGEGATKEQYF
d_gene: -
abundance: -
j_gene: TRBJ2-7
v_gene: TRBV28

CDR3nt: TGCGCCAGCAGCCAAATAGGGGTAACCTCCAATGAGCAGTTCTTC
CDR3aa: CASSQIGVTSNEQFF
d_gene: -
abundance: few
j_gene: TRBJ2-1
v_gene: TRBV4-1

CDR3nt: TGTGCCAGTACCCCGCTGGGCCCGACTGCCTCCGGACAGGATACGCAGTATTTT
CDR3aa: CASTPLGPTASGQDTQYF
d_gene: -
abundance: -
j_gene: TRBJ2-3
v_gene: TRBV19

CDR3nt: TGTGCCAGTAGTCGAGAGGAGTTTGGCTATGGCTACACCTTC
CDR3aa: CASSREEFGYGYTF
d_gene: -
abundance: -
j_gene: TRBJ1-2
v_gene: TRBV19

CDR3nt: TGTGCCAGCAGTCCCGGACAGGGCTATGGCTACACCTTC
CDR3aa: CASSPGQGYGYTF
d_gene: TRBD1
abundance: -
j_gene: TRBJ1-2
v_gene: TRBV28

CDR3nt: TGTGCCAGCAGTACGGGAGAGGGACTCTATGGCTACACCTTC
CDR3aa: CASSTGEGLYGYTF
d_gene: -
abundance: -
j_gene: TRBJ1-2
v_gene: TRBV5-4

CDR3nt: TGTGCCAGTAGTATTCGGGCAACTAATGAAAAACTGTTTTTT
CDR3aa: CASSIRATNEKLFF
d_gene: -
abundance: -
j_gene: TRBJ1-4
v_gene: TRBV19

CDR3nt: TGTGCCAGCAGCTTAGTTGGGGCCAATGAGCAGTTCTTC
CDR3aa: CASSLVGANEQFF
d_gene: -
abundance: -
j_gene: TRBJ2-1
v_gene: TRBV11-3

CDR3nt: TGTGCCAGCAGCTTGGCGGCAGTCTCTGGAAACACCATATATTTT
CDR3aa: CASSLAAVSGNTIYF
d_gene: -
abundance: -
j_gene: TRBJ1-3
v_gene: TRBV5-6

CDR3nt: TGTGCCAGCCGTTACGATTCAGGGGTTTCTGGTGGCTACACCTTC
CDR3aa: CASRYDSGVSGGYTF
d_gene: -
abundance: -
j_gene: TRBJ1-2
v_gene: TRBV2

CDR3nt: TGTGCCAGCAGCTTAGGACCGAGGGCCAATGAGCAGTTCTTC
CDR3aa: CASSLGPRANEQFF
d_gene: -
abundance: -
j_gene: TRBJ2-1
v_gene: TRBV11-2

CDR3nt: TGCGCCAGCAGCCCGGGACAGAGGGAGGAAAAACTGTTTTTT
CDR3aa: CASSPGQREEKLFF
d_gene: TRBD1
abundance: -
j_gene: TRBJ1-4
v_gene: TRBV5-1

CDR3nt: TGTGCCAGCAGCTCTCCGGAGGTCAGGAGCAGTGGCTACACCTTC
CDR3aa: CASSSPEVRSSGYTF
d_gene: -
abundance: -
j_gene: TRBJ1-2
v_gene: TRBV5-6

CDR3nt: TGCGCCAGCAGTCGTGAGATGGCGGGGAACACCGGGGAGCTGTTTTTT
CDR3aa: CASSREMAGNTGELFF
d_gene: -
abundance: -
j_gene: TRBJ2-2
v_gene: TRBV10-1

CDR3nt: TGTGCCAGCAGCGGCGGACAGGGAAGGACTGAAGCTTTCTTT
CDR3aa: CASSGGQGRTEAFF
d_gene: TRBD1
abundance: once
j_gene: TRBJ1-1
v_gene: TRBV6-5

CDR3nt: TGTGCCACTTATCCGGGACAGGGAAAAGTCGGGGAGCTGTTTTTT
CDR3aa: CATYPGQGKVGELFF
d_gene: TRBD1
abundance: -
j_gene: TRBJ2-2
v_gene: TRBV15

CDR3nt: TGTGCCAACCGGGGCCGGGGTTCAAACATTCAGTACTTC
CDR3aa: CANRGRGSNIQYF
d_gene: -
abundance: -
j_gene: TRBJ2-4
v_gene: TRBV28

CDR3nt: TGTGCCAGCGGAAAGCGGGGGGCCGGAAATGAGCAGTTCTTC
CDR3aa: CASGKRGAGNEQFF
d_gene: TRBD2
abundance: -
j_gene: TRBJ2-1
v_gene: TRBV5-6

CDR3nt: TGTGCCAGCAGCTTAAGGCTAGCGGGGGGGTATAGCTCCTACGAGCAGTACTTC
CDR3aa: CASSLRLAGGYSSYEQYF
d_gene: TRBD2
abundance: -
j_gene: TRBJ2-7
v_gene: TRBV7-8

CDR3nt: TGTGCCAGCAGTGAGGACAGGGGAGCCAAAAACATTCAGTACTTC
CDR3aa: CASSEDRGAKNIQYF
d_gene: TRBD1
abundance: once
j_gene: TRBJ2-4
v_gene: TRBV2

CDR3nt: TGTGCCAGCAGTCCACAGCATCTCAACACTGAAGCTTTCTTT
CDR3aa: CASSPQHLNTEAFF
d_gene: -
abundance: -
j_gene: TRBJ1-1
v_gene: TRBV6-1

CDR3nt: TGCAGTGCTTTGGGGGCCAAGCAGTTCTTC
CDR3aa: CSALGAKQFF
d_gene: -
abundance: -
j_gene: TRBJ2-1
v_gene: TRBV20-1

CDR3nt: TGTGCCAGCAGCACTCGGACTAGCGGGTTTAGCGAGCAGTACTTC
CDR3aa: CASSTRTSGFSEQYF
d_gene: TRBD2
abundance: once
j_gene: TRBJ2-7
v_gene: TRBV9

CDR3nt: TGTGCCAGCAGCCAAGCGGGGGGGCGGTCCTACAATGAGCAGTTCTTC
CDR3aa: CASSQAGGRSYNEQFF
d_gene: TRBD2
abundance: few
j_gene: TRBJ2-1
v_gene: TRBV14

CDR3nt: TGTGCCAGCAGCTTAGTAAGAGCGGGCCTAACAACTAATGAAAAACTGTTTTTT
CDR3aa: CASSLVRAGLTTNEKLFF
d_gene: -
abundance: -
j_gene: TRBJ1-4
v_gene: TRBV7-9